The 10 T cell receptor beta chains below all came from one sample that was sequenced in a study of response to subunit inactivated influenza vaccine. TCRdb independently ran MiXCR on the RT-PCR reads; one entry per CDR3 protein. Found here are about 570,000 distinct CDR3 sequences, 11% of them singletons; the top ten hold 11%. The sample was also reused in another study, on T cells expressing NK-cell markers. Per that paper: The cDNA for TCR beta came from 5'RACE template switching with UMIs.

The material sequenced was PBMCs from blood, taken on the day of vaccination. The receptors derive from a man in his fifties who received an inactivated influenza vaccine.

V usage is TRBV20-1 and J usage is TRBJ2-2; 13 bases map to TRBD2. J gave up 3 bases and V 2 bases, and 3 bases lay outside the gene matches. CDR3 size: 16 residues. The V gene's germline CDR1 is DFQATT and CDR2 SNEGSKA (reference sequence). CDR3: CSARPGLAGDTGELFF. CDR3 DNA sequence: TGCAGTGCTAGACCAGGACTAGCGGGAGACACCGGGGAGCTGTTTTTT.

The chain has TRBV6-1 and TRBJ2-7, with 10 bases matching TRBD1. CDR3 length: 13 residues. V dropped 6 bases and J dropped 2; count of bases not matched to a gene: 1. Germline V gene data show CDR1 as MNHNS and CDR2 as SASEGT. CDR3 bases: TGTGCCAGCAGGGGGACAGGGGCCTACGAGCAGTACTTC. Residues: CASRGTGAYEQYF.

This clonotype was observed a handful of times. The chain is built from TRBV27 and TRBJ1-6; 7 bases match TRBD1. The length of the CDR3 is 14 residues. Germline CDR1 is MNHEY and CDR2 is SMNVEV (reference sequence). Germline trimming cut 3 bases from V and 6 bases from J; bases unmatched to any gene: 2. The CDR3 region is CASSLTGSNSPLHF. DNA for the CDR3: TGTGCCAGCAGTTTGACAGGGAGTAATTCACCCCTCCACTTT.

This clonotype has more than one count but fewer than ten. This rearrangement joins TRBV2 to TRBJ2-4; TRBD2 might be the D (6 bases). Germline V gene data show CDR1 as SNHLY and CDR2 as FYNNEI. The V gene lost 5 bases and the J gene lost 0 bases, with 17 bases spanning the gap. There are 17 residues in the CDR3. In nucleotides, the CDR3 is TGTGCCAGCAGTAAGGGACTCTTCCTTCTAGCCAAAAACATTCAGTACTTC. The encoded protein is CASSKGLFLLAKNIQYF. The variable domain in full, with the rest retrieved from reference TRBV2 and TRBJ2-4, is EPEVTQTPSHQVTQMGQEVILRCVPISNHLYFYWYRQILGQKVEFLVSFYNNEISEKSEIFDDQFSVERPDGSNFTLKIRSTKLEDSAMYFCASSKGLFLLAKNIQYFGAGTRLSVL.

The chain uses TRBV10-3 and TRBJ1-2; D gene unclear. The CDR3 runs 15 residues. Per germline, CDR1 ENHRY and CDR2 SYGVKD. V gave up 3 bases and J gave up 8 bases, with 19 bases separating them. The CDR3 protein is CAISDLSTKNVGYTF. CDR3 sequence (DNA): TGTGCCATCAGTGACCTATCGACTAAGAACGTCGGCTACACCTTC.

CDR3 sequence reads: CASSLERVSGANVLTF. As DNA, the CDR3 is TGTGCCAGCAGCTTGGAGAGGGTCTCTGGGGCCAACGTCCTGACTTTC. The chain employs TRBV5-5 and TRBJ2-6; D is possibly TRBD2 (5 bases). This CDR3 has 16 residues. Trimming removed 0 bases from V and 0 bases from J, with 7 bases in between. In germline, CDR1 is SGHKS, CDR2 YYEKEE (reference sequence).

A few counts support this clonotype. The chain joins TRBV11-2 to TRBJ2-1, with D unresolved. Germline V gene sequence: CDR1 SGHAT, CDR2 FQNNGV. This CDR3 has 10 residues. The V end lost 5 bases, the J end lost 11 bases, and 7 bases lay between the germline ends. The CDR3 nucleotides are TGTGCCAGCAGCCAGCGACAGCAGTTCTTC. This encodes CASSQRQQFF.

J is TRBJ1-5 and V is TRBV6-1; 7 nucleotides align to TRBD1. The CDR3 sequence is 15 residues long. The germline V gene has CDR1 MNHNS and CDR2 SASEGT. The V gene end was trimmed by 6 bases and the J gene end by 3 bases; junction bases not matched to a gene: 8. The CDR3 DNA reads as TGTGCCAGCAGCAAAGACAGGGCGAACAATCAGCCCCAGCATTTT. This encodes CASSKDRANNQPQHF.

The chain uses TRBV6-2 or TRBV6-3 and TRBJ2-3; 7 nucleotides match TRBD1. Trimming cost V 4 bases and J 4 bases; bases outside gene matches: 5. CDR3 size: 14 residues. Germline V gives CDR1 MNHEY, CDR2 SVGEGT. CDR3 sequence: CASSSPTGADTQYF. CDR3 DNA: TGTGCCAGCAGTTCCCCAACAGGGGCAGATACGCAGTATTTT.

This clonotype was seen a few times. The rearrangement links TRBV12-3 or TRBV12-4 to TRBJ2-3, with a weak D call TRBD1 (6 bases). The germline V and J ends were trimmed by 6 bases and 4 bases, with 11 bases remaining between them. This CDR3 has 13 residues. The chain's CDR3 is CASRSTGSDTQYF. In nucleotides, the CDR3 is TGTGCCAGCAGATCAACAGGGTCAGATACGCAGTATTTT.